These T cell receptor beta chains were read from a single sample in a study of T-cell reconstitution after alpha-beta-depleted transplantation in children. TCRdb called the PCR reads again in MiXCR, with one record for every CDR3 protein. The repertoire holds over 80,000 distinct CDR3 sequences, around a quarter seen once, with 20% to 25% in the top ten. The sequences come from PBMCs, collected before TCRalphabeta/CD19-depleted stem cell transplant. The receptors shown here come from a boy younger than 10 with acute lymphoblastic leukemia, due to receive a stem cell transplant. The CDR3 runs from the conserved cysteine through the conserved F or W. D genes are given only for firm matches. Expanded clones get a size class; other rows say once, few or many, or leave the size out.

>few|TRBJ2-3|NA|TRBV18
CASSPTAEGSLYF
TGTGCCAGCTCACCCACAGCGGAGGGGTCGCTGTATTTT
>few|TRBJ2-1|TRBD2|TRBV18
CASSPSSGAYNEQFF
TGTGCCAGCTCACCATCTAGCGGTGCCTACAATGAGCAGTTCTTC
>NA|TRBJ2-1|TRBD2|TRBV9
CASSPPALATSLGGEQFF
TGTGCCAGCAGCCCCCCAGCACTAGCGACATCCCTGGGGGGTGAGCAGTTCTTC
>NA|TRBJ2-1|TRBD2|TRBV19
CASSIDLRTSGNEQFF
TGTGCCAGTAGTATAGATCTCCGGACTAGCGGCAATGAGCAGTTCTTC
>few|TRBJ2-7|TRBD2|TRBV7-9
CASSAMGGSSYEQYF
TGTGCCAGCAGCGCAATGGGGGGGAGCTCCTACGAGCAGTACTTC
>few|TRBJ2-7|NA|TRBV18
CASSLSDSREQYF
TGTGCCAGCTCACTAAGCGACTCGAGGGAGCAGTACTTC
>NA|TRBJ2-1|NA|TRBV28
CASSFQGRRSYNEQFF
TGTGCCAGCAGTTTTCAGGGGAGAAGGTCCTACAATGAGCAGTTCTTC
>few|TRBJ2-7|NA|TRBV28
CASSSYSYRDEQYF
TGTGCCAGCAGTTCTTATTCCTACAGGGACGAGCAGTACTTC
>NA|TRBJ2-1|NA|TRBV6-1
CASSVRGADEQFF
TGTGCCAGCAGTGTTCGAGGGGCCGATGAGCAGTTCTTC
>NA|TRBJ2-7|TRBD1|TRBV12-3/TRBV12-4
CASSLSGGVRYEQYF
TGTGCCAGCAGTTTGTCAGGGGGCGTCCGGTACGAGCAGTACTTC
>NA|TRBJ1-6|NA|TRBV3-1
CASSPQGTKNSPLHF
TGTGCCAGCAGCCCCCAGGGCACGAAAAATTCACCCCTCCACTTT